These T cell receptor beta chains were read from a single sample in a study of T cell responses to AZD1222 COVID-19 vaccine. Sequencing used immunoSEQ multiplex PCR; TCRdb keeps in-frame clones, though not all of them. There are approximately 170,000 clones in the sample; 80% to 95% occur only once, and around 4% lies in the top ten. The sequences come from peripheral blood, collected on day 0 of AZD1222 vaccination. These receptors all come from an adult in good health. Both conserved end residues are part of each CDR3. The D gene is left open where the match is weak. Where a row states a size, it is once, few, many or the class of an expanded clone; other rows omit it.

d_gene	v_gene	j_gene	abundance	CDR3aa	CDR3nt
TRBD1	TRBV19	TRBJ1-4	once	CASSRGPGQGTEKLFF	TGTGCCAGTAGTAGGGGTCCGGGACAGGGTACTGAAAAACTGTTTTTT
TRBD2	TRBV10-3	TRBJ2-3	.	CAISEGLAADTQYF	TGTGCCATCAGTGAAGGGCTAGCGGCCGATACGCAGTATTTT
TRBD2	TRBV4-1	TRBJ2-3	.	CASSWTSGGNTQYF	TGCGCCAGCAGCTGGACTAGCGGGGGGAATACGCAGTATTTT
TRBD1	TRBV27	TRBJ1-5	.	CASSSGQGKYSNQPQHF	TGTGCCAGCAGTTCGGGACAGGGCAAGTATAGCAATCAGCCCCAGCATTTT
TRBD1	TRBV18	TRBJ1-3	.	CASLQGAGGNTIYF	TGTGCCAGCTTACAGGGGGCCGGTGGAAACACCATATATTTT
TRBD2	TRBV19	TRBJ2-5	.	CASPGVVAGGLKTQYF	TGTGCCAGTCCAGGGGTAGTAGCGGGGGGATTAAAGACCCAGTACTTC
.	TRBV27	TRBJ2-7	.	CASGPGTAFLYEQYF	TGTGCCAGCGGGCCAGGGACGGCATTTCTCTACGAGCAGTACTTC
TRBD1	TRBV11-3	TRBJ2-6	.	CASSPGTDIGANVLTF	TGTGCCAGCAGCCCCGGGACAGATATCGGGGCCAACGTCCTGACTTTC
.	TRBV10-2	TRBJ1-2	once	CASGALGYGYTF	TGCGCCAGTGGGGCGTTAGGCTATGGCTACACCTTC
.	TRBV14	TRBJ1-2	once	CASSQDAPLLNGYTF	TGTGCCAGCAGCCAAGATGCCCCGCTATTGAATGGCTACACCTTC
TRBD1	TRBV6-5	TRBJ2-3	.	CASSLTGERVTQYF	TGTGCCAGCAGTCTGACAGGGGAAAGGGTTACGCAGTATTTT
TRBD2	TRBV7-2	TRBJ2-1	.	CASSYDVGGRGVNEQFF	TGTGCCAGCAGCTACGACGTGGGCGGGAGGGGGGTCAATGAGCAGTTCTTC
TRBD1	TRBV6-1	TRBJ1-6	once	CASSDRGRYSPLHF	TGTGCCAGCAGTGACAGGGGGCGATATTCACCCCTCCACTTT
.	TRBV15	TRBJ2-2	.	CATSWGTGELFF	TGTGCCACCAGCTGGGGCACCGGGGAGCTGTTTTTT
.	TRBV21-1	TRBJ1-2	.	CASRDRGSCGYTF	TGTGCCAGCAGAGACAGGGGGAGCTGTGGCTACACCTTC
.	TRBV11-2	TRBJ1-2	few	CASSQIRQRLNYGYTF	TGTGCCAGCAGCCAAATCAGACAACGTCTAAACTATGGCTACACCTTC
.	TRBV12-3/TRBV12-4	TRBJ1-1	.	CASSLASNTEAFF	TGTGCCAGCAGTTTGGCTTCGAACACTGAAGCTTTCTTT
TRBD1	TRBV28	TRBJ1-1	.	CASSPPGTGGGRDQAFF	TGTGCCAGCAGTCCCCCCGGGACAGGGGGCGGTCGGGACCAAGCTTTCTTT
.	TRBV6-5	TRBJ2-5	.	CASNRQARSQETQYF	TGTGCCAGCAATAGACAGGCTCGGTCACAAGAGACCCAGTACTTC
.	TRBV5-1	TRBJ2-1	.	CASSYGGGPSNYNEQFF	TGCGCCAGCAGCTATGGAGGGGGGCCGAGTAATTACAATGAGCAGTTCTTC
.	TRBV3-1/TRBV3-2	TRBJ2-1	.	CASSQGTFNNEQFF	TGTGCCAGCAGCCAAGGGACGTTCAACAATGAGCAGTTCTTC
.	TRBV3-1/TRBV3-2	TRBJ2-5	.	CASSATGRGQYF	TGTGCCAGCAGTGCCACAGGGAGGGGCCAGTACTTC